The rows below give T cell receptor beta chains drawn from one sample of a study of blood T cell repertoires in COVID-19. Using immunoSEQ multiplex PCR, the repertoire was profiled, and TCRdb retains in-frame clones only, with some absent. The table records just over 150,000 clones, 90% to 95% of them present only once. The specimen was peripheral blood. The receptors here all came from a woman between 45 and 65 years old with acute or convalescent COVID-19. Both conserved end residues are trimmed from each CDR3.

>TRBJ2-1|TRBV11-2
ASSLGFSDGSYNEQF
>TRBJ1-2|TRBV19
ASSPTGGGYGYT
>TRBJ2-3|TRBV5-5
ASSLGTYTDTQY
>TRBJ1-6|TRBV5-5
ASSFGQGNSPLH
>TRBJ2-7|TRBV27
ASSLLGGFSYEQY
>TRBJ2-7|TRBV27
ASSLRQGVYEQY
>TRBJ2-4|TRBV28
ASSFHLSGGVAKNIQY
>TRBJ1-1|TRBV9
ASSVAVNTEAF
>TRBJ1-2|TRBV7-2
ASSLALVNYGYT
>TRBJ1-5|TRBV19
ASSGTVAAGSNQPQH
>TRBJ1-1|TRBV3-1/TRBV3-2
ASSPTGKNTEAF
>TRBJ1-1|TRBV30
AWSVGGTEAF
>TRBJ1-2|TRBV6-5
ASSYVYNYGYT
>TRBJ2-1|TRBV6-2/TRBV6-3
ASSYGASGRSNEQF
>TRBJ2-2|TRBV7-2
ASSLLAGVFTGELF
>TRBJ1-5|TRBV3-1/TRBV3-2
ASSPALTGTQPQH
>TRBJ1-3|TRBV30
AWSPRTGNSGNTIY
>TRBJ1-2|TRBV2
ASSEQGNYGYT
>TRBJ1-6|TRBV19
ASSLGTGNNSPLH